Listed here are 21 T cell receptor beta chains from one sample, sequenced in a study of blood T cells in healthy people across ages. A second PCR of about 7 to 12 cycles used a sample-barcoded 5' primer and a J-beta primer mix. A single record per CDR3 protein comes from TCRdb applying MiXCR to the 5' RACE reads. The profile shows roughly 1.5 million distinct CDR3 sequences, approximately 43% of them singletons. The sequencing sample was made of blood. These receptors all come from a woman under 30 in good health.

The rearrangement joins TRBV5-1 to TRBJ2-1; 10 positions agree with TRBD2. Germline trimming cut 0 bases from V and 8 bases from J; bases unmatched to any gene: 8. From germline, CDR1 is SGHRS and CDR2 YFSETQ. This CDR3 spans 16 amino acids. The CDR3 DNA follows: TGCGCCAGCAGCTTGGCCTCTCTAGCGGGAGCCGATGAGCAGTTCTTC. It specifies CASSLASLAGADEQFF.

This clonotype was seen more than once but under ten times. J is TRBJ2-3 and V is TRBV10-3; TRBD1 or TRBD2 may be the D gene (5 bases each). This CDR3 spans 16 amino acids. The ends were cut back, 2 bases at V and 0 bases at J, with 12 bases in the middle. The germline gives CDR1 ENHRY, CDR2 SYGVKD. The CDR3 bases are TGTGCCATCAGTGAGGGGAGAGGGGTTAGCACAGATACGCAGTATTTT. Translating gives CAISEGRGVSTDTQYF.

On this clonotype: One base away lies a much larger clone, so this may be a sequencing read error. This chain links TRBV4-3 with TRBJ2-7; D may be TRBD2 (6 bases). V lost 4 bases and J lost 1, with 14 bases in between. Per germline, CDR1 LGHNA and CDR2 YSLEER. The CDR3 length is 15 residues. Here the CDR3 reads CASSLSRGLSYEQYF. The CDR3 coding sequence is TGCGCCAGCAGCCTCTCGCGGGGTCTTTCCTACGAGCAGTACTTC.

The chain has TRBV11-2 and TRBJ2-7; 10 bases map to TRBD1. V gave up 10 bases and J gave up 4 bases; unmatched junction bases: 7. The CDR3 totals 13 residues. Looked up from germline, CDR1 is SGHAT and CDR2 is FQNNGV. The CDR3 sequence: CATRDRGGYEQYF. For the CDR3, the DNA is TGTGCCACCCGGGACAGGGGAGGATACGAGCAGTACTTC.

This chain connects TRBV5-1 to TRBJ1-6; D call uncertain. Germline values: CDR1 SGHRS, CDR2 YFSETQ. The CDR3 is 16 residues long. Trimming cost V 0 bases and J 5 bases, with 12 bases left between them. CDR3 region: CASSLELQSHNSPLHF. The CDR3 DNA follows: TGCGCCAGCAGCTTGGAACTGCAGTCCCATAATTCACCCCTCCACTTT.

This clonotype was counted only a few times. V usage is TRBV5-1 and J usage is TRBJ2-1; D ambiguous. Trimming shortened V by 1 base and J by 5 bases, and 10 bases separated the two germline ends. Germline lookup yields CDR1 SGHRS and CDR2 YFSETQ. CDR3 length: 14 amino acids. Here the CDR3 DNA reads TGCGCCAGCAGCTTGTGGCCTCCCAACAATGAGCAGTTCTTC. Translating it yields CASSLWPPNNEQFF.

The chain links TRBV28 to TRBJ2-4, with no clear D. The V end was cut by 2 bases, the J end by 16 bases, with 15 bases between. This CDR3 has 12 amino acids. Germline V gives CDR1 MDHEN, CDR2 SYDVKM. CDR3 nucleotides: TGTGCCAGCAGTTTAGCCGCAGTCGGGCAATACTTC. Its translation: CASSLAAVGQYF.

A few counts support this clonotype. The V and J genes are TRBV20-1 and TRBJ1-2; D uncertain. The germline CDR1 and CDR2 sequences are DFQATT and SNEGSKA (reference sequence). This CDR3 is 15 amino acids long. The V end was cut by 6 bases, the J end by 2 bases, with 19 bases between. This chain's CDR3 is CSALRWQELNYGYTF. In DNA, the CDR3 is TGCAGTGCCTTACGGTGGCAGGAGCTAAACTATGGCTACACCTTC.

V is TRBV27 and J is TRBJ2-5; 7 bases are shared with TRBD1. The ends lost 4 bases at V and 7 bases at J; junction bases unmatched: 12. There are 15 residues in the CDR3. Germline CDR1 and CDR2: MNHEY and SMNVEV (reference sequence). The CDR3 DNA sequence: TGTGCCAGCAGTTCCGCGCTAGGGGGCAGGACGACCCAGTACTTC. It specifies CASSSALGGRTTQYF.

This clonotype was counted only a few times. The CDR3 DNA reads as TGTGCCAGCAGTGAAATATCAGGGCTCTATGGCTACACCTTC. Translated: CASSEISGLYGYTF. V is TRBV2 and J is TRBJ1-2; a weak D match, TRBD1 (5 bases). Germline assignment: CDR1 SNHLY and CDR2 FYNNEI. V gave up 2 bases and J gave up 4 bases, with 11 bases separating them. The length of the CDR3 is 14 residues. The whole variable domain, filled in from reference TRBV2 and TRBJ1-2, reads EPEVTQTPSHQVTQMGQEVILRCVPISNHLYFYWYRQILGQKVEFLVSFYNNEISEKSEIFDDQFSVERPDGSNFTLKIRSTKLEDSAMYFCASSEISGLYGYTFGSGTRLTVV.

This sequence joins TRBV7-9 and TRBJ1-4; D is uncertain. V shed 3 bases and J shed 3 bases, with 11 bases lying between them. The germline V gene encodes CDR1 SEHNR and CDR2 FQNEAQ (reference sequence). This CDR3 is 15 amino acids long. CDR3 loop: CASSFNAGANEKLFF. Written as DNA, the CDR3 is TGTGCCAGCAGCTTCAATGCCGGAGCTAATGAAAAACTGTTTTTT.

The chain combines TRBV29-1 with TRBJ2-7; D may be TRBD1 or TRBD2 (5 bases each). This CDR3 spans 12 amino acids. Germline V lookup: CDR1 SQVTM, CDR2 ANQGSEA. Trimming took 4 bases from V and 2 from J, leaving 9 bases between them. CDR3 in DNA: TGCAGCGTTGGAGGGGATCCCTACGAGCAGTACTTC. Amino acid sequence: CSVGGDPYEQYF.

This clonotype was seen a handful of times. The chain joins TRBV12-3 or TRBV12-4 to TRBJ1-1, with a tentative D call TRBD1 (6 bases). Trimming cost V 3 bases and J 1 base, with 15 bases left between them. The CDR3 consists of 16 residues. The CDR3 region has the DNA TGTGCCAGCAGTTTCGGGGGGCTGGGGGAGAACACTGAAGCTTTCTTT. Its translation is CASSFGGLGENTEAFF.

In its sample, this clonotype was seen a few times. As DNA, the CDR3 is TGCGCCAGCAGCCCATCACCAGGGAGCGAGCAGTACTTC. Amino acids: CASSPSPGSEQYF. The V call is TRBV5-1, the J call TRBJ2-7; D possibly uses TRBD1 or TRBD2 (5 bases each). Germline V gene sequence: CDR1 SGHRS, CDR2 YFSETQ. V lost 4 bases to trimming and J lost 6 bases, with 14 bases between them. The CDR3 loop spans 13 amino acids.

CDR3 DNA: TGCGCATCCTGGGCCCTCTCGGGCTACACCTTC. As protein: CASWALSGYTF. The V call is TRBV4-1, the J call TRBJ1-2; D is ambiguous. The germline gives CDR1 MGHRA, CDR2 YSYEKL. The CDR3 is 11 residues long.

The J gene is TRBJ1-1, the V gene TRBV6-1; D is uncertain. Germline CDR1 and CDR2: MNHNS and SASEGT. The CDR3 covers 13 residues. Trimming left V 2 bases short and J 0 bases short, with 4 bases between. The CDR3 DNA reads as TGTGCCAGCAGTGAATCGGTGAACACTGAAGCTTTCTTT. Its protein is CASSESVNTEAFF.

The chain links TRBV6-5 to TRBJ2-1; 8 positions match TRBD1. The trim removed 2 bases at V and 7 bases at J, leaving 4 bases unmatched. The CDR3 is made up of 14 amino acids. Germline-derived CDR1 and CDR2 are MNHEY and SVGAGI. CDR3 coding DNA: TGTGCCAGCAGTTACGGACAGGGTTGGAATGAGCAGTTCTTC. This translates into CASSYGQGWNEQFF.

V is TRBV28 and J is TRBJ2-1; D is undetermined. V was shortened by 3 bases and J by 12 bases, with 9 bases between the two germline ends. There are 11 residues in the CDR3. Per the germline V gene, CDR1 is MDHEN and CDR2 is SYDVKM. The CDR3 spells CASSFLGSQFF. In DNA, the CDR3 is TGTGCCAGCAGTTTCCTAGGGTCGCAGTTCTTC.

The chain recombines TRBV12-3 or TRBV12-4 with TRBJ1-3; possibly TRBD1 for D (6 bases). V was shortened by 10 bases and J by 4 bases, with 11 bases between the two germline ends. The CDR3 contains 12 residues. The CDR3 here is CATRTVGNTIYF. CDR3 nucleotide sequence: TGTGCCACCCGGACAGTAGGAAACACCATATATTTT.

The rearrangement uses TRBV11-2 and TRBJ1-2; 7 bases fit TRBD1. Germline trimming cut 6 bases from V and 12 bases from J; bases unmatched to any gene: 7. This CDR3 has 11 amino acids. Looked up from germline, CDR1 is SGHAT and CDR2 is FQNNGV. The CDR3: CASRMTGTDTF. CDR3 DNA: TGTGCCAGCAGAATGACCGGGACAGACACCTTC.

This clonotype was found a few times. This rearrangement joins TRBV7-9 to TRBJ2-5; unclear D gene. Germline CDR1 and CDR2: SEHNR and FQNEAQ (reference sequence). The CDR3 is 15 amino acids. Trimming cost V 1 base and J 0 bases, with 9 bases left between them. As DNA, the CDR3 is TGTGCCAGCAGCTTAGTGGGGTCTAACCAAGAGACCCAGTACTTC. Protein product: CASSLVGSNQETQYF.